What follows are 18 T cell receptor beta chains derived from one specimen sequenced in a study of T cells after yellow fever vaccination. MiXCR, run by TCRdb on the 5' RACE reads, gives a single entry per CDR3 protein. The profile shows roughly 70,000 distinct CDR3 sequences, about 7.7% of them singletons. Sample: CD8+ T cells sorted from PBMCs, taken on the day of the yellow fever booster vaccination. The receptors were sampled from a man aged 25-40 years who received the YFV17D yellow fever vaccine.

In this sample, this clonotype turned up a few times. The chain recombines TRBV20-1 with TRBJ2-2; 8 nucleotides agree with TRBD2. Germline V gene sequence: CDR1 DFQATT, CDR2 SNEGSKA (reference sequence). The CDR3 length is 15 residues. Losses at the gene ends were 0 bases for V and 7 bases for J; bases not matched to a gene: 7. CDR3 nucleotide sequence: TGCAGTGCTAGAGACTTCTATCGGGAGGGCGGGGAGCTGTTTTTT. Translating gives CSARDFYREGGELFF.

This clonotype was seen a few times. The gene calls are TRBV19 and TRBJ1-5; TRBD1 aligns across 8 bases. The CDR3 sequence is 16 residues long. CDR1 is LNHDA and CDR2 is SQIVND in the germline V gene (reference sequence). Trimming removed 4 bases from V and 6 bases from J; junction bases left unmatched: 11. The DNA for the CDR3 is TGTGCCAGTAGTACAGCAGACAGGGGCGGTTCTCAGCCCCAGCATTTT. It is translated as CASSTADRGGSQPQHF.

This clonotype was detected ten times or more. This chain's CDR3 is CASSLGDSAYEQYF. CDR3 nucleotides: TGTGCCAGCAGCTTGGGTGACAGCGCCTACGAGCAGTACTTC. The V call is TRBV5-4, the J call TRBJ2-7, with D maybe TRBD1 (5 bases). The ends were cut back, 0 bases at V and 2 bases at J, with 9 bases in the middle. The CDR3 runs 14 residues. The V gene's germline CDR1 is SGHNT and CDR2 YYREEE (reference sequence).

This sequence joins TRBV10-2 and TRBJ2-3; TRBD1 matches at 7 bases. This CDR3 has 13 residues. CDR1 is WSHSY and CDR2 is SAAADI in the germline V gene. The ends lost 8 bases at V and 4 bases at J; junction bases unmatched: 6. The CDR3 region is CASEDRVADTQYF. DNA of the CDR3: TGCGCCAGCGAAGACAGGGTGGCAGATACGCAGTATTTT.

This clonotype was found a few times. The chain links TRBV3-1 to TRBJ2-1; 9 bases line up with TRBD1. Germline lookup yields CDR1 LGHDT and CDR2 YNNKEL (reference sequence). The J segment lost 1 base and the V segment lost 4 bases, leaving 5 bases of the junction unmatched. The CDR3 covers 16 residues. The CDR3 DNA is TGTGCCAGCAGCCCCCGGGACAGGGTTTCCTACAATGAGCAGTTCTTC. Translated: CASSPRDRVSYNEQFF.

This clonotype was counted at least ten times. The rearrangement links TRBV6-5 to TRBJ2-1, with 10 nucleotides matching TRBD1. V was pared by 2 bases and J by 5 bases, with 6 bases of the junction left unmatched. Germline V lookup: CDR1 MNHEY, CDR2 SVGAGI. The CDR3 covers 16 residues. The CDR3, as DNA: TGTGCCAGCAGTTACCCTCGGACAGGGGGTGACAATGAGCAGTTCTTC. Its translation is CASSYPRTGGDNEQFF.

In its sample, this clonotype was seen many times. The rearrangement uses TRBV25-1 and TRBJ2-2, with no clear D. V was cut by 4 bases and J by 4 bases, with 7 bases left in between. This CDR3 contains 13 residues. CDR1 and CDR2 from the germline V gene are MGHDK and SYGVNS. The CDR3 nucleotides are TGTGCCAGCAGTGCGGAACTCACCGGGGAGCTGTTTTTT. Its protein product is CASSAELTGELFF.

The rearrangement uses TRBV5-1 and TRBJ1-4; D remains ambiguous. V was trimmed by 5 bases and J by 4 bases, leaving 9 bases between them. This CDR3 spans 13 amino acids. CDR1 and CDR2 from the germline V gene are SGHRS and YFSETQ. In DNA form, the CDR3 reads TGCGCCAGCAGGGCAGCTAGTAATGAAAAACTGTTTTTT. It specifies CASRAASNEKLFF.

This clonotype was counted a few times. The CDR3 region has the DNA TGCGCCAGCAGCTTGGATGTGGGACATCACTACGAGCAGTACTTC. Its protein is CASSLDVGHHYEQYF. The gene calls are TRBV5-1 and TRBJ2-7; D perhaps matches TRBD1 (6 bases). CDR1 and CDR2 from the germline V gene are SGHRS and YFSETQ. The CDR3 spans 15 residues. Trimming shortened V by 0 bases and J by 3 bases, and 13 bases separated the two germline ends.

This clonotype turned up a few times. This sequence joins TRBV24-1 and TRBJ2-2, with TRBD1 matching 9 bases. Germline values: CDR1 KGHDR, CDR2 SFDVKD. The CDR3 loop spans 14 amino acids. V was pared by 6 bases and J by 6 bases, with 4 bases of the junction left unmatched. The chain's CDR3 is CATSMTGGPGELFF. In DNA, the CDR3 is TGTGCCACCAGTATGACAGGGGGTCCCGGGGAGCTGTTTTTT.

This chain uses TRBV27 with TRBJ2-7, with D possibly matching TRBD1 (9 bases). The CDR3 is 15 amino acids. Trimming pared 10 bases from V and 2 bases from J, leaving 21 bases between. Germline CDR1 reads MNHEY; CDR2 reads SMNVEV (reference sequence). The CDR3 is CATSRGGQGAYEQYF. CDR3 DNA: TGTGCCACATCCCGGGGGGGACAGGGAGCCTACGAGCAGTACTTC.

This clonotype was detected ten times or more. This chain joins TRBV20-1 and TRBJ2-1, with 7 bases matching TRBD2. Germline V lookup: CDR1 DFQATT, CDR2 SNEGSKA (reference sequence). CDR3 length equals 15 residues. CDR3 nucleotides: TGCAGCGCGAAGGGGAGGGCCTTTTCCTACAATGAGCAGTTCTTC. Translated: CSAKGRAFSYNEQFF.

In its sample, this clonotype was seen a few times. V gene TRBV12-3 or TRBV12-4 combines with J gene TRBJ1-4, with D possibly being TRBD1 (5 bases). The CDR3 consists of 14 residues. V lost 4 bases to trimming and J lost 5 bases, with 11 bases between them. The CDR3 DNA sequence: TGTGCCAGCAGTTCTCGGGACGGCAATGAAAAACTGTTTTTT. Amino acid sequence: CASSSRDGNEKLFF.

This clonotype came up a few times. The chain combines TRBV29-1 with TRBJ2-7, with 8 bases that match TRBD1. Looked up from germline, CDR1 is SQVTM and CDR2 is ANQGSEA. V lost 5 bases to trimming and J lost 7 bases; unmatched junction nucleotides: 13. The length of the CDR3 is 14 residues. In DNA, the CDR3 is TGCAGCGTTCTATTCGGACAGGGCGGGTGGGAGCAGTACTTC. Translating gives CSVLFGQGGWEQYF.

This clonotype was seen many times. The genes are TRBV12-3 or TRBV12-4 and TRBJ2-3, with D unclear. The CDR3 consists of 14 residues. The V end lost 2 bases, the J end lost 0 bases, and 6 bases lay between the germline ends. The CDR3 spells CASSLLGSTDTQYF. DNA of the CDR3: TGTGCCAGCAGTTTACTTGGGAGCACAGATACGCAGTATTTT.

This clonotype was seen more than once but under ten times. J is TRBJ2-1 and V is TRBV7-8; no clear D gene. This CDR3 spans 15 amino acids. The V end was cut by 1 base, the J end by 8 bases, with 15 bases between. Germline V gene lookup returns CDR1 SGHVS and CDR2 FQNEAQ. The CDR3 region has the DNA TGTGCCAGCAGCTTAGATGGGAACGGGTGGGATGAGCAGTTCTTC. Translation gives CASSLDGNGWDEQFF.

In its sample, this clonotype was seen many times. This chain uses TRBV19 with TRBJ2-1; 7 bases fit TRBD1. CDR3 length: 14 residues. The junction had 5 bases not matched to a gene; V was cut back by 5 bases and J by 4 bases. CDR1 is LNHDA, CDR2 SQIVND, per germline (reference sequence). The CDR3 DNA is TGTGCCAGTAGTGGACCGGGACAGTACAATGAGCAGTTCTTC. Its translation: CASSGPGQYNEQFF.

The gene calls are TRBV19 and TRBJ2-3, with 7 nucleotides matching TRBD1. The germline V gene encodes CDR1 LNHDA and CDR2 SQIVND (reference sequence). The CDR3 extends over 15 amino acids. V lost 4 bases to trimming and J lost 2 bases; unmatched junction nucleotides: 6. CDR3 amino acids: CASSTGTAITDTQYF. CDR3 coding DNA: TGTGCCAGTAGTACCGGGACAGCTATCACAGATACGCAGTATTTT.